This T cell receptor (beta chain) was identified in a study of cytomegalovirus exposure and HLA in healthy donors. With 1 base removed from V and 7 bases from J, the gap between germline ends came to 11 bases. Germline CDR1 SNHLY, CDR2 FYNNEI. There are 14 residues in the CDR3. Amplification used 60 Vbeta primers and 13 Jbeta primers. Profiling relied on immunoSEQ multiplex PCR, and the TCRdb table lists in-frame clones only, not all of them. Altogether about 140,000 clones are present, 80% being singletons, with the ten largest covering approximately 2.5%. Note on this clone: Its antigen is currently unknown.

Whole-study findings and limits: Researchers catalogued under 200 TCR beta chains as cytomegalovirus-associated.

The chain carries TRBV2 and TRBJ1-5; D possibly corresponds to TRBD1 (6 bases). Specimen: PBMCs. The TCR was taken from a man aged 50-60 years in good health and CMV-seronegative. CDR3: CASSEGTVWQPQHF. The CDR3 nucleotides are TGTGCCAGCAGTGAAGGGACAGTCTGGCAGCCCCAGCATTTT.